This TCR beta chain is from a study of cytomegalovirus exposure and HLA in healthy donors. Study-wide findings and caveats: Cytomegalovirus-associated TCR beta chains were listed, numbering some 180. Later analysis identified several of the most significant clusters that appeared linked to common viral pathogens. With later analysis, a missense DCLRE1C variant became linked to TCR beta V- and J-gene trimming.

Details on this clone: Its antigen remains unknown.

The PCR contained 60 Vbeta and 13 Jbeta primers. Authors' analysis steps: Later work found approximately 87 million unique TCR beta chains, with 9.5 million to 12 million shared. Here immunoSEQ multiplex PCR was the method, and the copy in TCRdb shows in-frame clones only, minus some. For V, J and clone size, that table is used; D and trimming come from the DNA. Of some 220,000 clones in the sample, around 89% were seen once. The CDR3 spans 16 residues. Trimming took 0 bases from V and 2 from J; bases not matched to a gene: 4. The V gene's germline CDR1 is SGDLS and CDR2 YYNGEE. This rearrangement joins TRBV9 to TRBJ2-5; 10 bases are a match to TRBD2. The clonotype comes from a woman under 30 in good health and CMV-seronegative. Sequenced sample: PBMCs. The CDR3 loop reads CASSVGTSGAQETQYF. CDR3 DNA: TGTGCCAGCAGCGTAGGAACTAGCGGGGCTCAAGAGACCCAGTACTTC.